This T cell receptor (beta chain) is drawn from a study of cytotoxic CD8 clonotypes in ibrutinib-treated CLL. Study results and caveats: Sampling times, which were not matched between the groups, differed between sustained-remission patients and progressing patients. Upon ibrutinib response clonality rose, and upon progression it fell back toward baseline.

Clones were sequenced by immunoSEQ multiplex PCR, and TCRdb holds only the in-frame ones, with some missing. The repertoire has hundreds of thousands of clones, 70% of them found once; the top ten carry roughly 14%. With respect to this clone: The antigen is unknown.

The sequence derives from a human donor with chronic lymphocytic leukemia. This material consisted of PBMCs, taken after 24 months of ibrutinib treatment.

The CDR3 DNA follows: TGTGCCAGCCTCTCCTTCCCCCCAGGATACTCCTACAATGAGCAGTTCTTC. The encoded protein is CASLSFPPGYSYNEQFF. V gene TRBV27 combines with J gene TRBJ2-1; no clear D gene. Germline V gene data show CDR1 as MNHEY and CDR2 as SMNVEV (reference sequence). Trimming stripped 8 bases from V and 0 bases from J, with 20 bases between. CDR3 length equals 17 residues.